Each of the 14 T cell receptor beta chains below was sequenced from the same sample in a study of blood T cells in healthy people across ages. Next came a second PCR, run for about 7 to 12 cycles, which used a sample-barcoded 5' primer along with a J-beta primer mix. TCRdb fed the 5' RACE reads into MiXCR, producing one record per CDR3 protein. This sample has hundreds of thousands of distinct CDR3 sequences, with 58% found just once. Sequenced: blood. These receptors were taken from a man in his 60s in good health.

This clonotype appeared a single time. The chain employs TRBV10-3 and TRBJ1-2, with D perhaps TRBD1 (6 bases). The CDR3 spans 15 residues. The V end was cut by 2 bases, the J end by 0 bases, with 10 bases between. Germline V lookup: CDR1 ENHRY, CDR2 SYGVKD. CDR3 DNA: TGTGCCATCAGTGAGGGGACACCAGCTAACTATGGCTACACCTTC. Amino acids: CAISEGTPANYGYTF.

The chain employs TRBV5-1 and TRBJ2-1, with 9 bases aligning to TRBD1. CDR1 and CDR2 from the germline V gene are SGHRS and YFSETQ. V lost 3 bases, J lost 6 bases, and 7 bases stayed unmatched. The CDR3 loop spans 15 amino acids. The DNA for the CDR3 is TGCGCCAGCAGCTCGGGACAGGGAACACTCAATGAGCAGTTCTTC. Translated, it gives CASSSGQGTLNEQFF.

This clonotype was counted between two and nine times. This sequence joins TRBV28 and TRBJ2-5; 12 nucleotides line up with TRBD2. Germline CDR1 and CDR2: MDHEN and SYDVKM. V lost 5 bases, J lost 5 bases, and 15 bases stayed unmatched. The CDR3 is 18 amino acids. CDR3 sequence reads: CASSPLLASGGAYETQYF. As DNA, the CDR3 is TGTGCCAGCAGTCCCCTTCTGGCTAGCGGGGGGGCCTATGAGACCCAGTACTTC.

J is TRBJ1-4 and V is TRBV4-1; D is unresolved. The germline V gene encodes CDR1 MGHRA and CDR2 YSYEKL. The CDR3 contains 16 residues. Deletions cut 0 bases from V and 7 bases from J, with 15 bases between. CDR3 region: CASSQDSGLRAEKLFF. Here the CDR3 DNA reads TGCGCCAGCAGCCAAGATTCGGGTCTTCGAGCTGAAAAACTGTTTTTT.

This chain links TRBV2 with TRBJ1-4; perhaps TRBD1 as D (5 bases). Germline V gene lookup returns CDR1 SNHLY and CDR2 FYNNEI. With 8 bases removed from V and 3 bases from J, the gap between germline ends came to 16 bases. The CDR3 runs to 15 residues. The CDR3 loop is CASSPFGAPNEKLFF. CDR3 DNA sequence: TGTGCCAGCTCCCCTTTCGGGGCTCCTAATGAAAAACTGTTTTTT.

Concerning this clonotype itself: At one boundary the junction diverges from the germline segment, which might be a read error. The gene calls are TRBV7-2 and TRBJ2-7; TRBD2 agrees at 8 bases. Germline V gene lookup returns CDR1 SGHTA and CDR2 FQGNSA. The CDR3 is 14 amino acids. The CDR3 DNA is TGTGCCAGCAGCGTAGCGGGGCACTCCTACGAGCAGTACTTC. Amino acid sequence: CASSVAGHSYEQYF.

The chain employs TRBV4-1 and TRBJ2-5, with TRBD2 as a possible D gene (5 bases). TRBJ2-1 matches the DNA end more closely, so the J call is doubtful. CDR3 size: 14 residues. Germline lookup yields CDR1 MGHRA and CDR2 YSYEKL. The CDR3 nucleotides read TGCGCCAGCAGCCAAGATGAGGGTCGAGAGACCCAGTTCTTC. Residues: CASSQDEGRETQFF.

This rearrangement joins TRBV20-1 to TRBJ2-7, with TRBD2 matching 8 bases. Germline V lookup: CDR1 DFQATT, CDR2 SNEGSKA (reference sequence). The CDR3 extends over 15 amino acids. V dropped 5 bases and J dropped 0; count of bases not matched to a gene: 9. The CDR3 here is CSAAPTAGGSYEQYF. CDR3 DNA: TGCAGTGCTGCCCCAACTGCGGGGGGCTCCTACGAGCAGTACTTC.

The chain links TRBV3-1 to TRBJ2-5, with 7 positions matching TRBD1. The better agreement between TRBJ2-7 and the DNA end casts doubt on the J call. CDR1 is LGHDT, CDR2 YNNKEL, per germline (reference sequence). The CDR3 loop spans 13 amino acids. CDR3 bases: TGTGCCAGCAGCCAGACCAGGGGGATCGAGCAGTACTTC. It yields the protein CASSQTRGIEQYF.

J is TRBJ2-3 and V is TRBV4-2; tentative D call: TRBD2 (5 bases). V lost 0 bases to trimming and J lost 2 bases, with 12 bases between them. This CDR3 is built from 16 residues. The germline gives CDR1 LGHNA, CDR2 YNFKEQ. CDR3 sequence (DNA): TGTGCCAGCAGCCAAGAGGCGGGCGGAAACACAGATACGCAGTATTTT. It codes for CASSQEAGGNTDTQYF.

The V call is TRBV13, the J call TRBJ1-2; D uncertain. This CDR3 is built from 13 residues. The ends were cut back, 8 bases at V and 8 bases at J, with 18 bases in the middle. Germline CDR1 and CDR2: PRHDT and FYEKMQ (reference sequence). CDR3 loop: CASRTGGASGYTF. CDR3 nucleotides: TGTGCCAGCCGTACGGGTGGCGCGTCCGGCTACACCTTC. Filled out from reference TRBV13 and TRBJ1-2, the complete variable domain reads AAGVIQSPRHLIKEKRETATLKCYPIPRHDTVYWYQQGPGQDPQFLISFYEKMQSDKGSIPDRFSAQQFSDYHSELNMSSLELGDSALYFCASRTGGASGYTFGSGTRLTVV.

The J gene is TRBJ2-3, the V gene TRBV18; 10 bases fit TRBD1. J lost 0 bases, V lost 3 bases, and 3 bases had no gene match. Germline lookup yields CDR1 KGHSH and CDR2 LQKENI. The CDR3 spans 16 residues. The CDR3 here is CASSPEGQGSTDTQYF. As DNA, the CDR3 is TGTGCCAGCTCACCGGAGGGACAGGGGAGCACAGATACGCAGTATTTT.

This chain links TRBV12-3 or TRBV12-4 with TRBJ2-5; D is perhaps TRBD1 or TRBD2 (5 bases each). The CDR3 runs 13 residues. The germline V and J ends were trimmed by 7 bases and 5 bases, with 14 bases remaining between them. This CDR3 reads CASTGTMGETQYF. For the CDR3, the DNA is TGTGCCAGCACCGGGACCATGGGGGAGACCCAGTACTTC.

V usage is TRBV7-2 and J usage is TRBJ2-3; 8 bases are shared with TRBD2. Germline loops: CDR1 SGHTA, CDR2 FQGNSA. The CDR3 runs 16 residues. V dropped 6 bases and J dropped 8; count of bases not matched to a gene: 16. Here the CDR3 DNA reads TGTGCCAGCAGTTCCCTACCCGGGGGGGATTGGGGTACGCAGTATTTT. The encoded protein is CASSSLPGGDWGTQYF.